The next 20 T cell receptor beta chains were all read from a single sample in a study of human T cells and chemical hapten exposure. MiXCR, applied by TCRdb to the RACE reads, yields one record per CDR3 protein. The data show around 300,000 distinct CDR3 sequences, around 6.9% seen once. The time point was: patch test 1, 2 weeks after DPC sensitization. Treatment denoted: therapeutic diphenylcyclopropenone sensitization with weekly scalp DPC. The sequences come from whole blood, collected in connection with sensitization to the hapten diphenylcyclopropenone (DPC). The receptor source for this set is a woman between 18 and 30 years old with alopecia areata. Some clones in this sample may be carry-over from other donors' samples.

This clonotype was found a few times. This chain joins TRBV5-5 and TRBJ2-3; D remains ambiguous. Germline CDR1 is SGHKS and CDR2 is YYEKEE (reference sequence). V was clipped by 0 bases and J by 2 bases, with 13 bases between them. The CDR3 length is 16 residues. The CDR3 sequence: CASSLVASSITDTQYF. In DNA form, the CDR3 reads TGTGCCAGCAGCTTGGTGGCCTCATCCATCACAGATACGCAGTATTTT.

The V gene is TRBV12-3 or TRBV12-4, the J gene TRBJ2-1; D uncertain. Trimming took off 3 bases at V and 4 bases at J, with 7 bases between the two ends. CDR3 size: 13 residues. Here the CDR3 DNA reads TGTGCCAGCAGTTTTACACTGTACAATGAGCAGTTCTTC. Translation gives CASSFTLYNEQFF.

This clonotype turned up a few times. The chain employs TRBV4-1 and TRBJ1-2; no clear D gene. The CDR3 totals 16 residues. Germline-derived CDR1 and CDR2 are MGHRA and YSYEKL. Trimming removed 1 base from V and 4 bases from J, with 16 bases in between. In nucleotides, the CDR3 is TGCGCCAGCAGCCAAGCGGCGGGTCCTAGTTCCTATGGCTACACCTTC. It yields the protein CASSQAAGPSSYGYTF.

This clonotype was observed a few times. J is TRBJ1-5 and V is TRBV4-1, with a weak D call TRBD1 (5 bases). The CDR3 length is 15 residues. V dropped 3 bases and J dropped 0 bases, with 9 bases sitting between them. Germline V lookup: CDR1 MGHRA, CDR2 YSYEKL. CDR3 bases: TGCGCCAGCAGCCAGATGGGGGATAGCAATCAGCCCCAGCATTTT. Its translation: CASSQMGDSNQPQHF.

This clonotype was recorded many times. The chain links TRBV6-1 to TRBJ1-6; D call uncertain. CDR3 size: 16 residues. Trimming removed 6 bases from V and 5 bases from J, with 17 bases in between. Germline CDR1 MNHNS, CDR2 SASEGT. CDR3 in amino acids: CASSAMVTRNNSPLHF. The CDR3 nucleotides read TGTGCCAGCAGCGCAATGGTTACCAGGAATAATTCACCCCTCCACTTT.

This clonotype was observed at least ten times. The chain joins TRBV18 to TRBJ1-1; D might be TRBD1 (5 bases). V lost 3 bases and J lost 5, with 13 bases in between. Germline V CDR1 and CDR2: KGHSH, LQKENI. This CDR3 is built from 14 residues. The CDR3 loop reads CASSPFAGLTEAFF. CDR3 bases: TGTGCCAGCTCACCTTTCGCAGGGCTTACTGAAGCTTTCTTT.

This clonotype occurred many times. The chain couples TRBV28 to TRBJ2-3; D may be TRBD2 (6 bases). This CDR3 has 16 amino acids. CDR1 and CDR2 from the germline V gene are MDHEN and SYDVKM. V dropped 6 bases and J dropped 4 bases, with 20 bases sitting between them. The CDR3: CASSRGSEVEADTQYF. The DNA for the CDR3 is TGTGCCAGCAGCCGGGGGTCGGAAGTAGAGGCAGATACGCAGTATTTT.

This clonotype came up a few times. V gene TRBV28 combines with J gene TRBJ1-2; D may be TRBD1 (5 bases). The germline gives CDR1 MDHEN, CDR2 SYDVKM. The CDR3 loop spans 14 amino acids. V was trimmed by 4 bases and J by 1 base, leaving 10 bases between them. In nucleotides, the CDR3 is TGTGCCAGCAGTTCCGGCGACAGTAACTATGGCTACACCTTC. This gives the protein CASSSGDSNYGYTF.

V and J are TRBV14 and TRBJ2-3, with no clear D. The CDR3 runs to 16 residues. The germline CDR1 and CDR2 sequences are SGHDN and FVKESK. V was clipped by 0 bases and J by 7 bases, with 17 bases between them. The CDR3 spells CASSQDGELRRHTQYF. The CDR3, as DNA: TGTGCCAGCAGCCAAGATGGGGAACTTCGACGACATACGCAGTATTTT.

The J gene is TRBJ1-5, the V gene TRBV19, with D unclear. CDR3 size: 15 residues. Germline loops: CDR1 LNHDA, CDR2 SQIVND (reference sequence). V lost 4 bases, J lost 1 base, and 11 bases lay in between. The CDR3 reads CASSTLRTSNQPQHF. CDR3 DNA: TGTGCCAGTAGTACCCTTCGGACGAGCAATCAGCCCCAGCATTTT.

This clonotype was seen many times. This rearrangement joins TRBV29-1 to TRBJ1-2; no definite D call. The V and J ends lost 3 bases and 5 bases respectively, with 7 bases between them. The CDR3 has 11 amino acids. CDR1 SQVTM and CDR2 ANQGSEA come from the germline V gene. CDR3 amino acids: CSVDPGYGYTF. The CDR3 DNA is TGCAGCGTTGATCCGGGGTATGGCTACACCTTC.

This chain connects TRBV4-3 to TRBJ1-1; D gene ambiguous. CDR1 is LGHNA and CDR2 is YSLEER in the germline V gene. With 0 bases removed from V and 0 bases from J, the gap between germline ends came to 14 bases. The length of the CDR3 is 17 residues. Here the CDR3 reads CASSQDHTVGMNTEAFF. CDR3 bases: TGCGCCAGCAGCCAAGATCATACGGTGGGAATGAACACTGAAGCTTTCTTT.

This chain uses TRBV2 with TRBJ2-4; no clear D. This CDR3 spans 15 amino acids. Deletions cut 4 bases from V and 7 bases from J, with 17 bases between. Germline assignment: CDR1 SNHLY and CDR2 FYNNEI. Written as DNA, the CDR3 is TGTGCCAGCAGTGTCAGCCCCTTACTCAAGAACATTCAGTACTTC. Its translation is CASSVSPLLKNIQYF.

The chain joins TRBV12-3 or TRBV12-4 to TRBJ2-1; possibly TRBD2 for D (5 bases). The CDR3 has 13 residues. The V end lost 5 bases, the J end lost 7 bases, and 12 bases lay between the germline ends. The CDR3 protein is CASSPRGWNEQFF. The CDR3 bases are TGTGCCAGCAGTCCACGGGGTTGGAATGAGCAGTTCTTC.

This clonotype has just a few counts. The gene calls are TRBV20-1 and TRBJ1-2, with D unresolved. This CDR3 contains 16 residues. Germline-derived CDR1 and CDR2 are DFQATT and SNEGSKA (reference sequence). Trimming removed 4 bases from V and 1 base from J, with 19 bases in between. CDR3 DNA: TGCAGTGCTAACGGGGATGGTGGAGGTGGTAACTATGGCTACACCTTC. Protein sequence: CSANGDGGGGNYGYTF.

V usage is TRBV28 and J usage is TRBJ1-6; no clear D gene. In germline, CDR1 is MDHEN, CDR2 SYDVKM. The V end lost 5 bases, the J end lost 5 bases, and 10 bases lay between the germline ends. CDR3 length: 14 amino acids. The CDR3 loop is CASSLGRNNSPLHF. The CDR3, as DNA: TGTGCCAGCAGTCTCGGCAGGAATAATTCACCCCTCCACTTT.

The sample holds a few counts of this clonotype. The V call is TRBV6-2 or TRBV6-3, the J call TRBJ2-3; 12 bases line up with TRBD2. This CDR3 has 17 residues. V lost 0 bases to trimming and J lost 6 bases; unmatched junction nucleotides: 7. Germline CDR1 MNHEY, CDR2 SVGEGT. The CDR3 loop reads CASSYSTSGGLGDTQYF. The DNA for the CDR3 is TGTGCCAGCAGTTACTCGACTAGCGGGGGCCTGGGGGATACGCAGTATTTT.

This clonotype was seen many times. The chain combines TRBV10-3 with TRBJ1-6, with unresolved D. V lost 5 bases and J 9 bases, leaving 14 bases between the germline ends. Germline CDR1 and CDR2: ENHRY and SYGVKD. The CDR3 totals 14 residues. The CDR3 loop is CAISLSALGSPLHF. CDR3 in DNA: TGTGCCATCAGTTTATCGGCTTTGGGTTCACCCCTCCACTTT.

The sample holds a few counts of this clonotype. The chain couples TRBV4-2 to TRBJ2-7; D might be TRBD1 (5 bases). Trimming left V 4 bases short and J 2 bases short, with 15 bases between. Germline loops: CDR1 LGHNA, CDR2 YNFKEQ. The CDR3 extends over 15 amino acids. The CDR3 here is CASSPRGQGPYEQYF. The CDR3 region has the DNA TGTGCCAGCAGCCCAAGGGGCCAGGGTCCCTACGAGCAGTACTTC.

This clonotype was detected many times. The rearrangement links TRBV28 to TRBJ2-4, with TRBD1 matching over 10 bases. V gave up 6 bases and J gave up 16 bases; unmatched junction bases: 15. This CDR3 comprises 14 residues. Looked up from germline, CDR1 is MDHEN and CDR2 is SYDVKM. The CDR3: CASSTYPGQGSPYF. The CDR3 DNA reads TGTGCCAGCAGCACCTATCCGGGACAGGGGAGTCCCTACTTC.